Here is one T cell receptor beta chain with its context. The authors' processing: Scientists estimated how many nucleated cells there were by amplifying reference gene primers. Using immunoSEQ multiplex PCR, the repertoire was profiled, and TCRdb retains in-frame clones only, with some absent. V and J calls and clone size are as listed in that table; D and trimming were resolved from the DNA. The sample contains a few hundred thousand clones, roughly 87% of which appear only once. These data belong to a study of blood T cell repertoires in COVID-19. Across the whole study: COVID-19 samples from acute and convalescent phases originated in the United States, Italy and Spain. In each case, the material was cDNA or gDNA derived from T cells, B-cell-depleted T cells, or PBMCs.

The junction had 7 bases not matched to a gene; V was cut back by 10 bases and J by 0 bases. The germline V gene encodes CDR1 LNHDA and CDR2 SQIVND (reference sequence). The CDR3 spans 14 residues. The material sequenced was PBMCs or T cells enriched from blood (not recorded which). The TCR sequence derives from a woman in her 30s who had recovered from COVID-19. The chain joins TRBV19 to TRBJ2-7; 9 bases map to TRBD1. The CDR3 reads CATSPGQGSYEQYF. CDR3 coding DNA: TGTGCCACCTCACCGGGACAGGGCTCCTACGAGCAGTACTTC.